This TCR beta chain was identified during a study of graft-versus-host responses after intestinal transplantation. Study-wide background: Those transplanted obtained multivisceral, liver-intestinal, or isolated intestinal grafts. Recipients were all induced with anti-thymocyte globulin, then given tacrolimus and steroids for two to three years. General observations from the study: Circulating GvH clone levels at their peak were associated with HvG declines (early post-transplant). The marrow of recipients harbored GvH clones, and ileum or blood showed some of them first.

The CDR3 covers 14 residues. Trimming at V came to 4 bases and at J to 0 bases, leaving 3 bases not matched to a gene. Germline V gene lookup returns CDR1 SNHLY and CDR2 FYNNEI. Details on this clone: Its antigen remains unknown.

The table came from immunoSEQ multiplex PCR; TCRdb's copy has only in-frame clones and leaves some out. The sample lists about 94,000 clones, 90% to 95% occurring once. This chain connects TRBV2 to TRBJ2-7; TRBD1 aligns across 7 bases. The sequence came from a human donor who received an intestinal transplant. This material consisted of unstimulated CD8+ T cells sorted from spleen or lymph node cells, taken before intestinal transplant. The CDR3 loop is CASSVTGYSYEQYF. CDR3 DNA: TGTGCCAGCAGTGTGACAGGGTACTCCTACGAGCAGTACTTC. Supplemented by reference TRBV2 and TRBJ2-7, the full variable domain reads EPEVTQTPSHQVTQMGQEVILRCVPISNHLYFYWYRQILGQKVEFLVSFYNNEISEKSEIFDDQFSVERPDGSNFTLKIRSTKLEDSAMYFCASSVTGYSYEQYFGPGTRLTVT.